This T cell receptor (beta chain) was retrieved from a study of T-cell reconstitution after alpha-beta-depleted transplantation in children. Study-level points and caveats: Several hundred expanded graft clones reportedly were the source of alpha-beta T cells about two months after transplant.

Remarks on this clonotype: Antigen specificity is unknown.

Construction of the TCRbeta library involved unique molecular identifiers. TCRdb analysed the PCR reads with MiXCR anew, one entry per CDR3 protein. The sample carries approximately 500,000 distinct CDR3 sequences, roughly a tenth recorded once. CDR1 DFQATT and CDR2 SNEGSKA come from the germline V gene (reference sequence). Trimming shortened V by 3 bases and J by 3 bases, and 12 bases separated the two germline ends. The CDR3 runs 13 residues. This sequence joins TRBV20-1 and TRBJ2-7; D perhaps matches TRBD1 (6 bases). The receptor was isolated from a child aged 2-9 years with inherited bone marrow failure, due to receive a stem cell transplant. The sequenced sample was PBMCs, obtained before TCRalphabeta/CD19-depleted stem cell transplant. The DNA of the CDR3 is TGCAGTGCTAGGAACAGGGAGAACTACGAGCAGTACTTC. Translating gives CSARNRENYEQYF.